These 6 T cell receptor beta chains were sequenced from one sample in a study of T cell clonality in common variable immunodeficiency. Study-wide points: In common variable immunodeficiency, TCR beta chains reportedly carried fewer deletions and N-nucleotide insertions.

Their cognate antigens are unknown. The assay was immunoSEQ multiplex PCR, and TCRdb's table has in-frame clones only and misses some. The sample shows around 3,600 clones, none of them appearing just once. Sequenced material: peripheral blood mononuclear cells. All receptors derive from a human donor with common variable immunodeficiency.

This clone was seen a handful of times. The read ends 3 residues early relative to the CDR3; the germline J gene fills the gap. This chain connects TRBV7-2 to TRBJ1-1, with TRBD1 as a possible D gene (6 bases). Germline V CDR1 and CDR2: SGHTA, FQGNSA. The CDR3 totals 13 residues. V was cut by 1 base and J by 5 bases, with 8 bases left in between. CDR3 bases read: TGTGCCAGCAGCTTAGACAGGGAAACTGAA. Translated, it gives CASSLDRETE. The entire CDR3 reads CASSLDRETEAFF.

This CDR3 is CASSADLAGRTDTQYF. CDR3 bases read: TGTGCCAGCAGTGCGGATTTAGCGGGGCGCACAGATACG. V and J are TRBV2 and TRBJ2-3, with TRBD2 matching over 8 bases. The read is 3 residues too short to cover the CDR3 end, so that end is filled in from the germline J gene. This CDR3 region has 16 residues. Germline V gene lookup returns CDR1 SNHLY and CDR2 FYNNEI. V was pared by 4 bases and J by 1 base, with 7 bases of the junction left unmatched.

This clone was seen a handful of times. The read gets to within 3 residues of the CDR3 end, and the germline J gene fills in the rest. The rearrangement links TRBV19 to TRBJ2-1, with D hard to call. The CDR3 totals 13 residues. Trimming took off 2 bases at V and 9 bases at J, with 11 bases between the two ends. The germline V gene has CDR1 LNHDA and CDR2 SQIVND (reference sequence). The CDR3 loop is CASSILGVSEQFF. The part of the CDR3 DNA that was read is TGTGCCAGTAGTATACTAGGTGTCAGTGAG.

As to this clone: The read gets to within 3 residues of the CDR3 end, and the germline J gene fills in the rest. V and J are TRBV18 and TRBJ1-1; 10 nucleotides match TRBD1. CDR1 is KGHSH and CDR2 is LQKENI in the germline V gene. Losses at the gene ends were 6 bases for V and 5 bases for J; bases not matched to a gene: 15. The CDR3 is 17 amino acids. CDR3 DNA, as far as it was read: TGTGCCAGCTCCCTCGACAGGGGGCCCAGGGCCGGTACTGAA. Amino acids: CASSLDRGPRAGTE. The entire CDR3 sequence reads CASSLDRGPRAGTEAFF.

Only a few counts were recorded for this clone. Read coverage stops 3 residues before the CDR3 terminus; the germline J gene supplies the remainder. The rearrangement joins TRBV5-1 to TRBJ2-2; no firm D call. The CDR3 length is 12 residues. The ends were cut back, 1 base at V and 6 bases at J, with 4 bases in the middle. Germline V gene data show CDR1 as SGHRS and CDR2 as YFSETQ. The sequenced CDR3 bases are TGCGCCAGCAGCTTGCTCTCCGGGGAG. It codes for CASSLLSGE. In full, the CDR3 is CASSLLSGELFF.

The CDR3 is CSAASLAGNEQFF. The CDR3 bases that were read are TGCAGTGCTGCGAGCCTAGCGGGGAATGAG. V is TRBV20-1 and J is TRBJ2-1, with 9 bases aligning to TRBD2. The observed sequence ends 3 residues before the CDR3 terminus, with the missing tail filled in from the germline J gene. Trimming took 5 bases from V and 7 from J; bases not matched to a gene: 6. The CDR3 has 13 residues. The germline gives CDR1 DFQATT, CDR2 SNEGSKA (reference sequence).